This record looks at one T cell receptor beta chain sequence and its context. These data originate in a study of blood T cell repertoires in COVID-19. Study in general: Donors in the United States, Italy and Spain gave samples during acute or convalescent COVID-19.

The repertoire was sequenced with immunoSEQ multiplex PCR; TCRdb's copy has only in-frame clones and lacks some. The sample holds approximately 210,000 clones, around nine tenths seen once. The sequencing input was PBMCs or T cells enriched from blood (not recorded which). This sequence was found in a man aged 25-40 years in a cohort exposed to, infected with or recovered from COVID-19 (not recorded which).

In nucleotides, the CDR3 is TGCAGTGCTAGGGAAGGGGCAAAACTGTTTTTT. Its translation is CSAREGAKLFF. The chain combines TRBV20-1 with TRBJ1-4, with D maybe TRBD1 (5 bases). Germline-derived CDR1 and CDR2 are DFQATT and SNEGSKA (reference sequence). Trimming took 3 bases from V and 10 from J, leaving 9 bases between them. CDR3 size: 11 residues.